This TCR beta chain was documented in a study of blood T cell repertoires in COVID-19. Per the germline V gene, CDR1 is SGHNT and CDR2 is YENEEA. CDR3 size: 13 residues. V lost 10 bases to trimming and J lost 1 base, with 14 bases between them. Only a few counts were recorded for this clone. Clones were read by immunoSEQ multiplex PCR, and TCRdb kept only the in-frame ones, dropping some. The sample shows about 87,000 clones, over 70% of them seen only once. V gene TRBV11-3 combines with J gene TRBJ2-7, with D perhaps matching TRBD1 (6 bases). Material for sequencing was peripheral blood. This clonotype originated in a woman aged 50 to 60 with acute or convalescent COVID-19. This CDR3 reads CANPQGTSYEQYF. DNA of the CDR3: TGTGCCAACCCCCAGGGGACGTCCTACGAGCAGTACTTC.